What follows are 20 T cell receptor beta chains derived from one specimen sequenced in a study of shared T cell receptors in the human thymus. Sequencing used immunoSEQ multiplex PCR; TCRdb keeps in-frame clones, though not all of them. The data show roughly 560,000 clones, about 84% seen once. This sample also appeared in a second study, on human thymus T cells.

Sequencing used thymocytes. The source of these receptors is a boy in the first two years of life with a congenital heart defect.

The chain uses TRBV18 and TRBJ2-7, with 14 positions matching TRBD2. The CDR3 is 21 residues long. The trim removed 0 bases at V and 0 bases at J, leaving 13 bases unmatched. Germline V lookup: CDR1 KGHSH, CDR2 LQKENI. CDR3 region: CASSPPTHRTSGRIPSYEQYF. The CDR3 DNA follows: TGTGCCAGCTCACCACCGACACACAGGACTAGCGGGAGGATCCCCTCCTACGAGCAGTACTTC.

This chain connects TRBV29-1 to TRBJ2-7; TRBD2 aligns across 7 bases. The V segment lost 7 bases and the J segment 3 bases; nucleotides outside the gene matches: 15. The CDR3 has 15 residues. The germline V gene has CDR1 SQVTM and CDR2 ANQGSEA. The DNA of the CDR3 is TGCAGCGCCACCAGGGCAGCGGGACGACACTACGAGCAGTACTTC. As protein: CSATRAAGRHYEQYF.

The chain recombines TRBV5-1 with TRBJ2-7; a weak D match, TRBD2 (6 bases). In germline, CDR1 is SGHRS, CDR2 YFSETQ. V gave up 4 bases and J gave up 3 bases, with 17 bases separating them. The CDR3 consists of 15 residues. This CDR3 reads CASSPVASEHYEQYF. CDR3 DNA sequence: TGCGCCAGCAGCCCGGTCGCTAGCGAGCACTACGAGCAGTACTTC. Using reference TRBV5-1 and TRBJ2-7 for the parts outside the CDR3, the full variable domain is KAGVTQTPRYLIKTRGQQVTLSCSPISGHRSVSWYQQTPGQGLQFLFEYFSETQRNKGNFPGRFSGRQFSNSRSEMNVSTLELGDSALYLCASSPVASEHYEQYFGPGTRLTVT.

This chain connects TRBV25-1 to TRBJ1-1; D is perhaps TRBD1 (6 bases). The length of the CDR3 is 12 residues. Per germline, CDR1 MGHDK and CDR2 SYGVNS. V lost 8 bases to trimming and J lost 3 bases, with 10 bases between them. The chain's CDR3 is CASLAGDTEAFF. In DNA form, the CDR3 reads TGTGCCAGCTTGGCAGGGGACACTGAAGCTTTCTTT.

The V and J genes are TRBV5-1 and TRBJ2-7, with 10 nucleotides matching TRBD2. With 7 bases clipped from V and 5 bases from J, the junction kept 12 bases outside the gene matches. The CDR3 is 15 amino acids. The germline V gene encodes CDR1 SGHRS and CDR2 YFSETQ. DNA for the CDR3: TGCGCCAGCCGCAGGGGAGCTAGCGGGAGCAACGAGCAGTACTTC. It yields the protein CASRRGASGSNEQYF.

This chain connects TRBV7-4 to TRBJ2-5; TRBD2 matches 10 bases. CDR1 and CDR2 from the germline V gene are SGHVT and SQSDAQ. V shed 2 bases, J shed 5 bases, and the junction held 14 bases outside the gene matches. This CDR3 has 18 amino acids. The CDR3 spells CASSLKASGSGLRETQYF. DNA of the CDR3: TGTGCCAGCAGCTTAAAGGCTAGCGGGAGCGGCCTCCGGGAGACCCAGTACTTC.

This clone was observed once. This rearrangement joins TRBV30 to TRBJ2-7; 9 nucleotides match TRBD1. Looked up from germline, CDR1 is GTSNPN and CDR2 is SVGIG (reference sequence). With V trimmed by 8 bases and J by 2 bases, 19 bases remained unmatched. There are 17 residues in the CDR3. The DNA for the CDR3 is TGTGCCGGGGATCCGGACAGGGGTCAGGGCGGAACCTACGAGCAGTACTTC. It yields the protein CAGDPDRGQGGTYEQYF.

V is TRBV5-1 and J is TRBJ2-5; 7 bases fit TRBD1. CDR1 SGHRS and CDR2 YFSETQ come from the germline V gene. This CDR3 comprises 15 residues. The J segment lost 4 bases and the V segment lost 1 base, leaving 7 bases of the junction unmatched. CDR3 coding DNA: TGCGCCAGCAGCTTGAGCAGGGGGTGCCCAGAGACCCAGTACTTC. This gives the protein CASSLSRGCPETQYF.

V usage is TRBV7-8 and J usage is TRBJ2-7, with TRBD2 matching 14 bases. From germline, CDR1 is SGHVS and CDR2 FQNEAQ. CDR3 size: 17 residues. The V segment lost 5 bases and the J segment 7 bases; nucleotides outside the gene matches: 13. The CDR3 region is CASSTQLGTSGSWEQYF. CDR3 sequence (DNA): TGTGCCAGCAGCACTCAGCTCGGGACTAGCGGGAGTTGGGAGCAGTACTTC.

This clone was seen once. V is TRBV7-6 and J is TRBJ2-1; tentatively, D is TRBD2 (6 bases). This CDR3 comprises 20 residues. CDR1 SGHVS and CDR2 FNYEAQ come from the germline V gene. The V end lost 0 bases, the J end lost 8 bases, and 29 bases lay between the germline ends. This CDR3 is CASSLARAVEVGERRDEQFF. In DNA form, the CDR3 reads TGTGCCAGCAGCTTAGCGCGGGCTGTGGAGGTGGGGGAGAGGAGGGATGAGCAGTTCTTC.

The CDR3 DNA reads as TGTGCCAGCAAAGACAGAGCTAACTATGGCTACACCTTC. Translation: CASKDRANYGYTF. The rearrangement links TRBV6-1 to TRBJ1-2; D might be TRBD1 (5 bases). This CDR3 is 13 amino acids long. Per the germline V gene, CDR1 is MNHNS and CDR2 is SASEGT. V was cut by 7 bases and J by 0 bases, with 9 bases left in between.

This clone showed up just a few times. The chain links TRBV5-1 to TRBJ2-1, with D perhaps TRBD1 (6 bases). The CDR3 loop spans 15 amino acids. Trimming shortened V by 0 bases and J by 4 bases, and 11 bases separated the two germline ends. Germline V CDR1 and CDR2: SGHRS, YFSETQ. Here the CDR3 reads CASSLGVTGYNEQFF. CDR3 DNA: TGCGCCAGCAGCTTGGGGGTTACAGGGTACAATGAGCAGTTCTTC.

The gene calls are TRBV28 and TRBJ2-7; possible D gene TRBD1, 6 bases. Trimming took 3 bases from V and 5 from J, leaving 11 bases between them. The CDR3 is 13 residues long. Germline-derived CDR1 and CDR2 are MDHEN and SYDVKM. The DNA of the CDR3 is TGTGCCAGCAGTTTCTACAGGGTACACGAGCAGTACTTC. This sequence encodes CASSFYRVHEQYF.

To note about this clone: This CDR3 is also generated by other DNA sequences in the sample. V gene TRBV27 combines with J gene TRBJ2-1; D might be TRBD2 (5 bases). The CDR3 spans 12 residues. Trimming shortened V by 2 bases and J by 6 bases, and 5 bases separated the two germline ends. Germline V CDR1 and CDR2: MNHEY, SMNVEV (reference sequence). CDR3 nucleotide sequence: TGTGCCAGCAGTTTACGGGGCAATGAGCAGTTCTTC. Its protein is CASSLRGNEQFF.

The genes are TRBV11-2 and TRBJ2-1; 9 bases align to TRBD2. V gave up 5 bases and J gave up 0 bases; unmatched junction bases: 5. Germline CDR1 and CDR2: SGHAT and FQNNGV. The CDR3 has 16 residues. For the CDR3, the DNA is TGTGCCAGCAGCCACTATAGCGGGAGCTCCTACAATGAGCAGTTCTTC. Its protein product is CASSHYSGSSYNEQFF. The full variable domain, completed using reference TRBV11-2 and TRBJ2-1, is EAGVAQSPRYKIIEKRQSVAFWCNPISGHATLYWYQQILGQGPKLLIQFQNNGVVDDSQLPKDRFSAERLKGVDSTLKIQPAKLEDSAVYLCASSHYSGSSYNEQFFGPGTRLTVL.

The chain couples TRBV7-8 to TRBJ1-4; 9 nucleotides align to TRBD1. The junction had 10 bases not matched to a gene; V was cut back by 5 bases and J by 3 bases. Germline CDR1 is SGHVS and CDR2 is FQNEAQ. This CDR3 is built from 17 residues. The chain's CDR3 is CASSQQGARGANEKLFF. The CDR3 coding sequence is TGTGCCAGCAGCCAACAGGGGGCGCGGGGGGCTAATGAAAAACTGTTTTTT.

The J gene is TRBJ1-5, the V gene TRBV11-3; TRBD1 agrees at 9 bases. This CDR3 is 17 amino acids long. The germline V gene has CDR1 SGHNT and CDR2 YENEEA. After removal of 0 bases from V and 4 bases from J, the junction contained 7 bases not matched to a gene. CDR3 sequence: CASSLDSLTGGNQPQHF. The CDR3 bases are TGTGCCAGCAGCTTAGATAGTTTGACAGGGGGGAATCAGCCCCAGCATTTT.

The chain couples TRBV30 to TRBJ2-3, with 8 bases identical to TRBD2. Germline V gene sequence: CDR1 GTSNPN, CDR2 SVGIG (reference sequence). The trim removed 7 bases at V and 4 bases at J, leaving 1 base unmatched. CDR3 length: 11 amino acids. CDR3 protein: CASSGPDTQYF. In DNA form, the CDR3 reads TGTGCCTCTAGCGGGCCAGATACGCAGTATTTT.

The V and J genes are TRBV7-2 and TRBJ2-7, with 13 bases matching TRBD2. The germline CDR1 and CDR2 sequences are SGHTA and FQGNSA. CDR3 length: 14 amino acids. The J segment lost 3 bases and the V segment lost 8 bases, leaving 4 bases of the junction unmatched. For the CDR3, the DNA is TGTGCCAGCGGAAGGACTAGCGGGAGCTACGAGCAGTACTTC. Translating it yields CASGRTSGSYEQYF.

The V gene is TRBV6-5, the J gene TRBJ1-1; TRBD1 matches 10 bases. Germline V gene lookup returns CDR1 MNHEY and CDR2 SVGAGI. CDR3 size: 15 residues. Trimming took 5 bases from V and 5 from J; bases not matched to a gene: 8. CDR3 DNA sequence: TGTGCCAGCAGTACCTCCGGGGGACAGGGGACTGAAGCTTTCTTT. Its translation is CASSTSGGQGTEAFF.